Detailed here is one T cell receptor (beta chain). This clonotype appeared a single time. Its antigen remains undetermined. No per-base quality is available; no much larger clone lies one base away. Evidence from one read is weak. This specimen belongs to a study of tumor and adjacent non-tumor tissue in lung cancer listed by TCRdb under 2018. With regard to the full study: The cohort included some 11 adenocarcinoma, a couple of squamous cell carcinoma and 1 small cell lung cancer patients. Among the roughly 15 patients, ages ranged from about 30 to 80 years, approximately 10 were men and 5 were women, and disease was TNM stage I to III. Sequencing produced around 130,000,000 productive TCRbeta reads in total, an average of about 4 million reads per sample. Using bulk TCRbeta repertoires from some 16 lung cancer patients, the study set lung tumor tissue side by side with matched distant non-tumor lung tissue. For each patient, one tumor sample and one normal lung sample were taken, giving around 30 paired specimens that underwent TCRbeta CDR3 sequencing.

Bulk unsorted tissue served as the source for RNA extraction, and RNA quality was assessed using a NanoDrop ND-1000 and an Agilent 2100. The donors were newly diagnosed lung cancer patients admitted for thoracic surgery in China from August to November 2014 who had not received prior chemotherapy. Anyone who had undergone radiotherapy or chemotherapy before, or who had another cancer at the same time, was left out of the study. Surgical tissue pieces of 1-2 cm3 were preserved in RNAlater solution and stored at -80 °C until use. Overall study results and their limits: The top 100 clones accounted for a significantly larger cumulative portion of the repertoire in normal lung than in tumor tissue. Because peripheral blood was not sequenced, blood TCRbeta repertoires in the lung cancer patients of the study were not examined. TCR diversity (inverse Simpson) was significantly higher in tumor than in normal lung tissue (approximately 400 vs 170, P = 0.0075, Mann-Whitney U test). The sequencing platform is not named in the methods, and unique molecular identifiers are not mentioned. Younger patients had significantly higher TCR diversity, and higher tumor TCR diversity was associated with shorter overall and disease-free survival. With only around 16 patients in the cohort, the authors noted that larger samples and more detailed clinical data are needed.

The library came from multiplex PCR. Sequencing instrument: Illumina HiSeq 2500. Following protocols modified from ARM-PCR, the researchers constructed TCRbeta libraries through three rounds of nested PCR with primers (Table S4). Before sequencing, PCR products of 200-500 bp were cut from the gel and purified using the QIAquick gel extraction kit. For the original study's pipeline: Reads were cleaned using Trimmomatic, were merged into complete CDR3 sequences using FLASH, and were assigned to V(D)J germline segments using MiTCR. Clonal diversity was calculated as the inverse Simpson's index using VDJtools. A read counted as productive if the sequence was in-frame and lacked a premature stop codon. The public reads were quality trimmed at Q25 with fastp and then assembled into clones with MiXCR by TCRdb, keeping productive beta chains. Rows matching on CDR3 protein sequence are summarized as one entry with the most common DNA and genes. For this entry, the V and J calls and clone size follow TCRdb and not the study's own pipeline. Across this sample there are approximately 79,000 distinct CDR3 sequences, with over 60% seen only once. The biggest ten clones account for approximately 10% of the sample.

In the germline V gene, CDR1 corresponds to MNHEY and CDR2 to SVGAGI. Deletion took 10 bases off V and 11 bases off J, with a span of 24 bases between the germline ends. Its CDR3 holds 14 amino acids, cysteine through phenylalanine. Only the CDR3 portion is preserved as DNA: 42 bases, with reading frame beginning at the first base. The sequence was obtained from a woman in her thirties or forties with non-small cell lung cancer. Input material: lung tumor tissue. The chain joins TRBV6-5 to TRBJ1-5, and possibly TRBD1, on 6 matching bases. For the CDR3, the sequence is CAISRGVSGQSQHF. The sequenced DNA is TGTGCCATCAGCCGAGGGGTGAGCGGACAGTCCCAGCATTTT.